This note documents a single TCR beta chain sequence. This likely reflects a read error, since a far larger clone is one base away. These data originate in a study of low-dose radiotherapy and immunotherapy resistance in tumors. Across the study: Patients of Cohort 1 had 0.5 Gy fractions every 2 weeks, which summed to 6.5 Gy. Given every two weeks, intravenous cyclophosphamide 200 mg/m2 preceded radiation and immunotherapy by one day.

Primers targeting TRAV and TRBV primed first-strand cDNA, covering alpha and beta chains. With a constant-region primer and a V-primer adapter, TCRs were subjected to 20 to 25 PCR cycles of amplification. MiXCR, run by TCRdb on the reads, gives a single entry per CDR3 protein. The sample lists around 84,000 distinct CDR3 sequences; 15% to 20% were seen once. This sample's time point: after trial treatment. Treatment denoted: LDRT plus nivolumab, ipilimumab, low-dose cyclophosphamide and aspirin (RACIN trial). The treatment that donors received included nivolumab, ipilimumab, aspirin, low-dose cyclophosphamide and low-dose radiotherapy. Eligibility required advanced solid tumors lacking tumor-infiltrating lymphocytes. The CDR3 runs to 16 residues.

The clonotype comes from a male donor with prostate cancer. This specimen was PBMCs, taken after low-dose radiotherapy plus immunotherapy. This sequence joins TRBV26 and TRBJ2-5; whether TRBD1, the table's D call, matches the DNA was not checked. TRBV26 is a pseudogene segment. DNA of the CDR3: TGTGCCGGCCGATCCGCCGGGACAGGGGGACAAGAGACCCAGTACTTC. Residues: CAGRSAGTGGQETQYF.